The clone carrying this TCR beta chain was found once. This entry comes from a study of blood T cell repertoires in COVID-19. Original analysis: Scientists estimated how many nucleated cells there were by amplifying reference gene primers. Using immunoSEQ multiplex PCR, the repertoire was profiled, and TCRdb retains in-frame clones only, with some absent. V, J and clone size are taken as reported in that table, and D and trimming were inferred from the DNA itself. Of over 250,000 clones detected, over 80% appear once; the ten largest clones hold 10%. With 6 bases clipped from V and 10 bases from J, the junction kept 3 bases outside the gene matches. The germline gives CDR1 SNHLY, CDR2 FYNNEI. CDR3 length: 11 amino acids.

The sequence came from a woman in her 70s with COVID-19, enrolled during active disease. The sequencing sample was made of peripheral blood. V is TRBV2 and J is TRBJ2-1; 7 nucleotides align to TRBD1. The CDR3 bases are TGTGCCAGCAGAGCGACAGGGGAGCAGTTCTTC. As protein: CASRATGEQFF.